This TCR beta chain comes out of a study of T cell changes during pregnancy in multiple sclerosis. Germline loops: CDR1 SQVTM, CDR2 ANQGSEA. CDR3 length: 14 residues. V lost 2 bases and J lost 4; bases outside the gene matches: 6. TCRdb's table, derived via immunoSEQ multiplex PCR, lists solely in-frame clones and lacks some. The sample holds roughly 30,000 clones, roughly nine tenths seen once. This specimen was CD8+ T cells from peripheral blood mononuclear cells, taken in the first trimester of pregnancy. This clonotype was obtained from a female donor with multiple sclerosis, enrolled in a pregnancy study. V gene TRBV29-1 combines with J gene TRBJ2-7, with 9 bases identical to TRBD2. DNA for the CDR3: TGCAGCGTTGAAAGGCGGGAGGGGTTATACGAGCAGTACTTC. Protein: CSVERREGLYEQYF.